These 24 T cell receptor beta chains share one sample of origin, sequenced in a study of T-cell memory formation after mild COVID-19. From the 5' RACE reads, TCRdb called clonotypes with MiXCR, one entry per CDR3 protein. The sample carries 280,000 or so distinct CDR3 sequences, roughly 8.2% recorded once. The sequenced sample consisted of PBMCs or a T cell subset sorted from them (not recorded which). These receptors were collected from a man younger than 35 who had mild COVID-19 (a few samples of this study predate the infection). Cell type and time point are not known.

The chain carries TRBV7-9 and TRBJ2-5; TRBD2 matches at 7 bases. There are 15 residues in the CDR3. The trim removed 3 bases at V and 5 bases at J, leaving 9 bases unmatched. Germline lookup yields CDR1 SEHNR and CDR2 FQNEAQ (reference sequence). This CDR3 reads CASSFYRLAGETQYF. The CDR3 DNA sequence: TGTGCCAGCAGCTTCTACAGACTAGCCGGGGAGACCCAGTACTTC.

This clonotype occurred a few times. The gene calls are TRBV18 and TRBJ2-5; D not certain. The CDR3 has 13 residues. V was clipped by 2 bases and J by 2 bases, with 6 bases between them. Germline V gene sequence: CDR1 KGHSH, CDR2 LQKENI. The CDR3, as DNA: TGTGCCAGCTCACCAGGGAAACAAGAGACCCAGTACTTC. Translating it yields CASSPGKQETQYF.

Many counts were recorded for this clonotype. The V gene is TRBV5-1, the J gene TRBJ2-7; TRBD1 aligns across 9 bases. The CDR3 is 13 amino acids. Germline CDR1 reads SGHRS; CDR2 reads YFSETQ. V dropped 2 bases and J dropped 6; count of bases not matched to a gene: 3. In nucleotides, the CDR3 is TGCGCCAGCAGCTTCTCGACAGGGGGCGAGCAGTACGTC. Its translation: CASSFSTGGEQYV.

This clonotype was recorded at least ten times. This rearrangement joins TRBV24-1 to TRBJ1-5; D ambiguous. CDR3 size: 14 residues. Trimming removed 5 bases from V and 4 bases from J, with 11 bases in between. The germline gives CDR1 KGHDR, CDR2 SFDVKD. The CDR3 DNA is TGTGCCACCAGTGGTCACAGCAAAAATCAGCCCCAGCATTTT. Encoded protein: CATSGHSKNQPQHF.

The table lists this clonotype with many counts. The chain recombines TRBV6-5 with TRBJ1-1; 10 bases align to TRBD1. J was trimmed by 5 bases and V by 1 base; bases with no gene match: 4. This CDR3 is built from 15 residues. Germline V lookup: CDR1 MNHEY, CDR2 SVGAGI. CDR3 protein: CASSYWKGQGTEAFF. In DNA, the CDR3 is TGTGCCAGCAGTTACTGGAAGGGACAGGGGACTGAAGCTTTCTTT.

This clonotype was detected a few times. V and J are TRBV7-2 and TRBJ2-3; 9 nucleotides agree with TRBD1. The germline V gene has CDR1 SGHTA and CDR2 FQGNSA. V dropped 3 bases and J dropped 9; count of bases not matched to a gene: 10. This CDR3 contains 15 residues. The CDR3 nucleotides read TGTGCCAGCAGCTTCACCGGGACAGGGACTGGGACGCAGTATTTT. Translating it yields CASSFTGTGTGTQYF.

CDR3 sequence reads: CASRLRGVGLNTEAFF. The CDR3 bases are TGCGCCAGCAGGTTACGGGGCGTGGGCTTGAACACTGAAGCTTTCTTT. This chain links TRBV5-1 with TRBJ1-1; D may be TRBD1 (5 bases). Trimming removed 5 bases from V and 0 bases from J, with 17 bases in between. CDR3 length: 16 residues. CDR1 and CDR2 (germline): SGHRS, YFSETQ. The variable domain in full, completed from reference TRBV5-1 and TRBJ1-1, reads KAGVTQTPRYLIKTRGQQVTLSCSPISGHRSVSWYQQTPGQGLQFLFEYFSETQRNKGNFPGRFSGRQFSNSRSEMNVSTLELGDSALYLCASRLRGVGLNTEAFFGQGTRLTVV.

This clonotype was recorded a few times. The rearrangement links TRBV5-6 to TRBJ1-2; D call uncertain. V was pared by 4 bases and J by 0 bases, with 16 bases between. This CDR3 contains 16 residues. Per the germline V gene, CDR1 is SGHDT and CDR2 is YYEEEE. The CDR3 DNA is TGTGCCAGCAGCAGACCGCTCGGGCCCGCTAACTATGGCTACACCTTC. Amino acid sequence: CASSRPLGPANYGYTF.

The table lists this clonotype with a few counts. J is TRBJ1-1 and V is TRBV11-2, with D perhaps matching TRBD1 (5 bases). The CDR3 length is 16 residues. Germline V gene data show CDR1 as SGHAT and CDR2 as FQNNGV. V lost 0 bases to trimming and J lost 1 base, with 12 bases between them. The CDR3 DNA reads as TGTGCCAGCAGCTTAGACGGCTGGGGGGAGAACACTGAAGCTTTCTTT. Translating it yields CASSLDGWGENTEAFF.

In this sample, this clonotype turned up many times. CDR3 nucleotides: TGTGCCAGCAGTGCTAACCGGGACTACACCGGGGAGCTGTTTTTT. This codes for CASSANRDYTGELFF. V usage is TRBV12-3 or TRBV12-4 and J usage is TRBJ2-2; D perhaps matches TRBD2 (6 bases). The V end was cut by 5 bases, the J end by 3 bases, with 13 bases between. The CDR3 spans 15 residues.

CDR3 loop: CASSWTGKQPQHF. CDR3 in DNA: TGTGCCAGCAGCTGGACAGGGAAACAGCCCCAGCATTTT. V gene TRBV12-3 or TRBV12-4 combines with J gene TRBJ1-5; 8 nucleotides align to TRBD1. This CDR3 is 13 amino acids long. Trimming took 6 bases from V and 7 from J; bases not matched to a gene: 5.

This sequence joins TRBV6-5 and TRBJ1-2; maybe TRBD1 (5 bases). The CDR3 length is 15 residues. V shed 4 bases and J shed 8 bases, with 20 bases lying between them. Germline loops: CDR1 MNHEY, CDR2 SVGAGI. CDR3 in amino acids: CASSSVAGKVGGYTF. The CDR3 DNA reads as TGTGCCAGCAGTTCGGTGGCAGGGAAGGTCGGCGGCTACACCTTC.

This clonotype was counted only a few times. This chain joins TRBV20-1 and TRBJ2-4; D is possibly TRBD2 (5 bases). Germline-derived CDR1 and CDR2 are DFQATT and SNEGSKA (reference sequence). The CDR3 loop spans 15 amino acids. Trimming shortened V by 0 bases and J by 2 bases, and 11 bases separated the two germline ends. The CDR3 here is CSARDRPGTKNIQYF. The CDR3 nucleotides read TGCAGTGCTAGAGATAGGCCGGGAACCAAAAACATTCAGTACTTC.

The V gene is TRBV6-1, the J gene TRBJ1-2; 10 bases map to TRBD1. J gave up 5 bases and V 4 bases, and 1 base lay outside the gene matches. The CDR3 length is 13 residues. CDR1 and CDR2 (germline): MNHNS, SASEGT. The CDR3 region has the DNA TGTGCCAGCAGTGGGGGACAGGGGTATGGCTACACCTTC. This gives the protein CASSGGQGYGYTF.

In its sample, this clonotype was seen a few times. The chain has TRBV7-8 and TRBJ1-6; D remains unclear. V lost 2 bases, J lost 10 bases, and 18 bases lay in between. Germline loops: CDR1 SGHVS, CDR2 FQNEAQ. The CDR3 extends over 16 amino acids. CDR3 sequence reads: CASSLRVLRGNSPLHF. The CDR3 nucleotides read TGTGCCAGCAGCTTACGGGTTTTGCGGGGAAACTCACCCCTCCACTTT.

This clonotype was counted only a few times. This rearrangement joins TRBV4-1 to TRBJ2-1, with 7 bases matching TRBD2. The germline CDR1 and CDR2 sequences are MGHRA and YSYEKL. V trimming: 0 bases; J trimming: 1 base; junction bases outside the gene matches: 3. The CDR3 loop spans 16 amino acids. The CDR3 DNA sequence: TGCGCCAGCAGCCAAGAGAACGGGGGGTCCTACAATGAGCAGTTCTTC. Translation: CASSQENGGSYNEQFF.

This clonotype was seen at least ten times. The V call is TRBV20-1, the J call TRBJ2-3; 14 nucleotides align to TRBD2. This CDR3 has 15 amino acids. With V trimmed by 5 bases and J by 7 bases, 8 bases remained unmatched. The germline V gene has CDR1 DFQATT and CDR2 SNEGSKA (reference sequence). The CDR3 bases are TGCAGTGCTGTCCCGGGACTAGCGGGGGTCCATACGCAGTATTTT. Its protein is CSAVPGLAGVHTQYF.

This clonotype was counted many times. This chain joins TRBV4-1 and TRBJ2-1; no definite D call. The CDR3 length is 11 residues. CDR1 is MGHRA, CDR2 YSYEKL, per germline. V lost 3 bases to trimming and J lost 6 bases, with 3 bases between them. The CDR3 reads CASSHSNEQFF. The CDR3 DNA reads TGCGCCAGCAGCCACTCCAATGAGCAGTTCTTC.

This clonotype was observed a handful of times. J is TRBJ1-4 and V is TRBV19, with D perhaps TRBD1 (5 bases). The CDR3 consists of 14 residues. Germline CDR1 LNHDA, CDR2 SQIVND (reference sequence). The CDR3 sequence: CASGQGVTNEKLFF. Written as DNA, the CDR3 is TGTGCGTCGGGGCAGGGAGTAACTAATGAAAAACTGTTTTTT.

This clonotype occurred a few times. In this CDR3 the conserved last residue, phenylalanine or tryptophan, is missing, so a read error is likely. It is unclear where the CDR3 begins or ends on the DNA, so no DNA is shown, and the CDR3 is as TCRdb lists it. CDR3: CASRPGDSASMA. The genes are TRBV10-1 and TRBJ2-5; TRBD1 was called by the table and not checked on the DNA. Germline CDR1 WNHNN, CDR2 SYGVQD (reference sequence). From its first to its last residue, the CDR3 has 12 amino acids.

This clonotype was counted a few times. The V gene is TRBV7-9, the J gene TRBJ2-7; D is tentatively TRBD1 or TRBD2 (6 bases each). Germline lookup yields CDR1 SEHNR and CDR2 FQNEAQ (reference sequence). This CDR3 contains 14 residues. The V end lost 2 bases, the J end lost 4 bases, and 12 bases lay between the germline ends. This chain's CDR3 is CASSLSGAGYEQYV. CDR3 DNA: TGTGCCAGCAGCTTATCAGGGGCGGGGTACGAGCAGTACGTC.

The chain recombines TRBV11-3 with TRBJ2-2; TRBD2 matches at 7 bases. This CDR3 has 15 amino acids. Germline V gene lookup returns CDR1 SGHNT and CDR2 YENEEA. J gave up 1 base and V 4 bases, and 3 bases lay outside the gene matches. CDR3 DNA: TGTGCCAGCAGCTCACAGCGGGGGAACACCGGGGAGCTGTTTTTT. Amino acids: CASSSQRGNTGELFF. Filled out from reference TRBV11-3 and TRBJ2-2, the complete variable domain reads EAGVVQSPRYKIIEKKQPVAFWCNPISGHNTLYWYLQNLGQGPELLIRYENEEAVDDSQLPKDRFSAERLKGVDSTLKIQPAELGDSAVYLCASSSQRGNTGELFFGEGSRLTVL.

V gene TRBV6-5 combines with J gene TRBJ1-2; 8 bases map to TRBD1. The CDR3 runs to 15 residues. Losses at the gene ends were 7 bases for V and 2 bases for J; bases not matched to a gene: 9. Germline CDR1 reads MNHEY; CDR2 reads SVGAGI. The CDR3 DNA reads TGTGCCAGCAACCCCGGGACAGGAGAGAACTATGGCTACACCTTC. Translation gives CASNPGTGENYGYTF.

This sequence joins TRBV20-1 and TRBJ2-1, with TRBD2 matching 9 bases. Trimming cost V 7 bases and J 4 bases; bases outside gene matches: 8. This CDR3 is built from 14 residues. From germline, CDR1 is DFQATT and CDR2 SNEGSKA (reference sequence). CDR3 in DNA: TGCAGTGTATCTAGCGGGGCACAATACAATGAGCAGTTCTTC. Translated, it gives CSVSSGAQYNEQFF.